Given below is one TCR beta chain in context. RNA totalling about 0.45 to 1 ug underwent reverse transcription with random hexamers. A multiplex approach, immunoSEQ multiplex PCR, amplified TCR beta CDR3 across 54 Vbeta and 13 Jbeta. Each CDR3 protein gets one entry after TCRdb re-called the immunoSEQ multiplex PCR reads with MiXCR. The table has a few hundred thousand distinct CDR3 sequences, approximately 92% seen once. Sequencing of TCR beta was undertaken in CD8+ and CD4+ T cells derived from blood. Negative isolation yielded the CD8+ and CD4+ T cells, while FACS enriched the TEMRA cells. The CDR3 extends over 15 amino acids. The germline V gene has CDR1 DFQATT and CDR2 SNEGSKA (reference sequence). With V trimmed by 3 bases and J by 2 bases, 3 bases remained unmatched. This sample was included in a study of CD8 T cells in Susac syndrome.

The TCR comes from a human donor with multiple sclerosis. The material sequenced was CD4+ T cells from PBMCs. This chain links TRBV20-1 with TRBJ2-6; 8 bases line up with TRBD2. The CDR3 region is CSASREGAGANVLTF. CDR3 DNA sequence: TGCAGTGCTAGTCGGGAGGGAGCTGGGGCCAACGTCCTGACTTTC.